The 30 T cell receptor beta chains below all came from one sample that was sequenced in a study of T cell responses to AZD1222 COVID-19 vaccine. Assay used: immunoSEQ multiplex PCR; TCRdb lists only in-frame clones, some missing. This sample carries around 150,000 clones, 90% to 95% of them seen once, and the ten largest clones take approximately 6.8%. The material sequenced was peripheral blood, taken 28 days after the second AZD1222 dose. The receptors derive from an adult who received the AZD1222 COVID-19 vaccine.

This chain connects TRBV7-3 to TRBJ2-2; D unclear. This CDR3 has 15 residues. Germline V gene data show CDR1 as SGHTA and CDR2 as FQGTGA. The V gene lost 5 bases and the J gene lost 5 bases, with 15 bases spanning the gap. The chain's CDR3 is CASSPEDLGTGELFF. The CDR3 nucleotides are TGTGCCAGCAGCCCAGAGGACCTCGGAACCGGGGAGCTGTTTTTT. Filled out from reference TRBV7-3 and TRBJ2-2, the complete variable domain reads GAGVSQTPSNKVTEKGKYVELRCDPISGHTALYWYRQSLGQGPEFLIYFQGTGAADDSGLPNDRFFAVRPEGSVSTLKIQRTERGDSAVYLCASSPEDLGTGELFFGEGSRLTVL.

This chain links TRBV11-2 with TRBJ2-7; 8 nucleotides align to TRBD2. The CDR3 is made up of 15 amino acids. Germline V gene lookup returns CDR1 SGHAT and CDR2 FQNNGV. The V and J ends lost 3 bases and 3 bases, in that order; junction bases with no gene match: 7. The CDR3 spells CASSFLGGGFYEQYF. CDR3 nucleotide sequence: TGTGCCAGCAGCTTTTTGGGCGGGGGGTTCTACGAGCAGTACTTC. The full variable domain, rest sourced from reference TRBV11-2 and TRBJ2-7, is EAGVAQSPRYKIIEKRQSVAFWCNPISGHATLYWYQQILGQGPKLLIQFQNNGVVDDSQLPKDRFSAERLKGVDSTLKIQPAKLEDSAVYLCASSFLGGGFYEQYFGPGTRLTVT.

This chain connects TRBV7-9 to TRBJ2-7; D is unresolved. V was shortened by 5 bases and J by 3 bases, with 11 bases between the two germline ends. The CDR3 runs 13 residues. CDR1 SEHNR and CDR2 FQNEAQ come from the germline V gene (reference sequence). The CDR3 reads CASSPEAVYEQYF. The DNA for the CDR3 is TGTGCCAGCAGCCCAGAGGCAGTCTACGAGCAGTACTTC.

The DNA of the CDR3 is TGTGCCAGCAGACTCGGGACAGGGAGCGGGCAGCCCCAGCATTTT. Its translation: CASRLGTGSGQPQHF. V gene TRBV28 combines with J gene TRBJ1-5, with 9 bases lining up with TRBD1. The V gene's germline CDR1 is MDHEN and CDR2 SYDVKM. V shed 6 bases, J shed 7 bases, and the junction held 10 bases outside the gene matches. The CDR3 totals 15 residues.

The CDR3 is CASVGARQYF. DNA of the CDR3: TGTGCCAGCGTGGGGGCTAGGCAGTATTTT. The V call is TRBV2, the J call TRBJ2-3; TRBD1 is a possible D gene (6 bases). Germline CDR1 reads SNHLY; CDR2 reads FYNNEI. The V gene lost 8 bases and the J gene lost 11 bases, with 11 bases spanning the gap. This CDR3 has 10 residues.

CDR3 residues: CASSVELVTDTQYF. The CDR3, as DNA: TGTGCCAGCAGCGTAGAACTCGTCACAGATACGCAGTATTTT. This chain joins TRBV9 and TRBJ2-3, with D hard to call. V lost 0 bases and J lost 2, with 7 bases in between. Germline values: CDR1 SGDLS, CDR2 YYNGEE. The CDR3 contains 14 residues.

This chain links TRBV4-2 with TRBJ2-4, with D possibly TRBD1 on 6 matching bases. Germline-derived CDR1 and CDR2 are LGHNA and YNFKEQ. Trimming stripped 5 bases from V and 0 bases from J, with 11 bases between. CDR3 size: 15 residues. This CDR3 reads CASSNAGVAKNIQYF. Here the CDR3 DNA reads TGTGCCAGCAGCAACGCAGGGGTAGCCAAAAACATTCAGTACTTC.

This chain connects TRBV6-5 to TRBJ1-1; 7 nucleotides line up with TRBD1. CDR3 length: 15 residues. Germline trimming cut 2 bases from V and 1 base from J; bases unmatched to any gene: 4. Germline CDR1 reads MNHEY; CDR2 reads SVGAGI. The CDR3 spells CASSYQRTGNTEAFF. The CDR3 bases are TGTGCCAGCAGTTACCAGCGGACAGGGAACACTGAAGCTTTCTTT.

This clone appeared once. The J gene is TRBJ2-1, the V gene TRBV20-1; D unresolved. Trimming pared 6 bases from V and 7 bases from J, leaving 10 bases between. This CDR3 region has 11 residues. The germline V gene has CDR1 DFQATT and CDR2 SNEGSKA (reference sequence). This CDR3 reads CSARRWNEQFF. As DNA, the CDR3 is TGCAGTGCCAGACGTTGGAATGAGCAGTTCTTC.

The chain is built from TRBV3-1 (or the pseudogene TRBV3-2) and TRBJ1-6; D is uncertain. V was trimmed by 2 bases and J by 9 bases, leaving 11 bases between them. The germline CDR1 and CDR2 sequences are LGHDT and YNNKEL (reference sequence). The CDR3 consists of 14 residues. For the CDR3, the DNA is TGTGCCAGCAGCCAACTGACGGCTCTTTCACCCCTCCACTTT. It is translated as CASSQLTALSPLHF.

This chain links TRBV2 with TRBJ1-4; D possibly corresponds to TRBD1 (5 bases). Germline CDR1 SNHLY, CDR2 FYNNEI. V dropped 5 bases and J dropped 0 bases, with 10 bases sitting between them. The CDR3 is 15 residues long. This chain's CDR3 is CASSSQGATNEKLFF. In DNA form, the CDR3 reads TGTGCCAGCAGTTCCCAAGGGGCAACTAATGAAAAACTGTTTTTT. The full variable domain, in which reference TRBV2 and TRBJ1-4 provide the parts outside the CDR3, is EPEVTQTPSHQVTQMGQEVILRCVPISNHLYFYWYRQILGQKVEFLVSFYNNEISEKSEIFDDQFSVERPDGSNFTLKIRSTKLEDSAMYFCASSSQGATNEKLFFGSGTQLSVL.

CDR3 coding DNA: TGTGCCAGCAGTGACCCTGGCACTGAAGCTTTCTTT. Amino acid sequence: CASSDPGTEAFF. J is TRBJ1-1 and V is TRBV6-2 or TRBV6-3, with unresolved D. The CDR3 totals 12 residues. Germline-derived CDR1 and CDR2 are MNHEY and SVGEGT. Deletions cut 5 bases from V and 4 bases from J, with 8 bases between.

This chain joins TRBV11-3 and TRBJ2-7; TRBD1 matches at 9 bases. Germline values: CDR1 SGHNT, CDR2 YENEEA. There are 15 residues in the CDR3. V was clipped by 6 bases and J by 0 bases; unmatched bases: 6. In DNA form, the CDR3 reads TGTGCCAGCAGTTCGAGGACAGGGGTCTCCTACGAGCAGTACTTC. Translated, it gives CASSSRTGVSYEQYF. Looking up the rest from reference TRBV11-3 and TRBJ2-7 gives the full variable domain: EAGVVQSPRYKIIEKKQPVAFWCNPISGHNTLYWYLQNLGQGPELLIRYENEEAVDDSQLPKDRFSAERLKGVDSTLKIQPAELGDSAVYLCASSSRTGVSYEQYFGPGTRLTVT.

J is TRBJ1-1 and V is TRBV29-1; tentative D call: TRBD1 (5 bases). The CDR3 totals 12 residues. Germline values: CDR1 SQVTM, CDR2 ANQGSEA. V dropped 6 bases and J dropped 1 base, with 9 bases sitting between them. The CDR3 protein is CSVGGENTEAFF. DNA for the CDR3: TGCAGCGTCGGAGGGGAGAACACTGAAGCTTTCTTT.

This rearrangement joins TRBV5-1 to TRBJ2-5; 8 bases are shared with TRBD2. Germline V gives CDR1 SGHRS, CDR2 YFSETQ. The J segment lost 3 bases and the V segment lost 2 bases, leaving 9 bases of the junction unmatched. The CDR3 is 16 residues long. The CDR3: CASSLRAGEPKETQYF. In DNA form, the CDR3 reads TGCGCCAGCAGCTTACGAGCGGGGGAACCAAAAGAGACCCAGTACTTC.

This rearrangement joins TRBV5-1 to TRBJ1-6; TRBD1 matches 8 bases. CDR1 and CDR2 from the germline V gene are SGHRS and YFSETQ. V lost 3 bases and J lost 4; bases outside the gene matches: 6. The CDR3 is 16 amino acids. The CDR3, as DNA: TGCGCCAGCAGCTCACGCCGGGACAGGTATAATTCACCCCTCCACTTT. Translated, it gives CASSSRRDRYNSPLHF. Looking up the rest from reference TRBV5-1 and TRBJ1-6 gives the full variable domain: KAGVTQTPRYLIKTRGQQVTLSCSPISGHRSVSWYQQTPGQGLQFLFEYFSETQRNKGNFPGRFSGRQFSNSRSEMNVSTLELGDSALYLCASSSRRDRYNSPLHFGNGTRLTVT.

This chain joins TRBV18 and TRBJ1-2; TRBD1 matches at 7 bases. The length of the CDR3 is 15 residues. V lost 0 bases to trimming and J lost 4 bases; unmatched junction nucleotides: 5. Germline V gene sequence: CDR1 KGHSH, CDR2 LQKENI. The CDR3 spells CASSPPGTEAYGYTF. In nucleotides, the CDR3 is TGTGCCAGCTCACCACCCGGGACAGAAGCCTATGGCTACACCTTC.

The gene calls are TRBV19 and TRBJ1-1; 9 bases are a match to TRBD1. J lost 5 bases, V lost 1 base, and 5 bases had no gene match. This CDR3 comprises 15 residues. CDR1 is LNHDA and CDR2 is SQIVND in the germline V gene (reference sequence). DNA of the CDR3: TGTGCCAGTAGTATAGCCGGGACAGGGAGTACTGAAGCTTTCTTT. Encoded protein: CASSIAGTGSTEAFF.

The V gene is TRBV28, the J gene TRBJ2-1, with unresolved D. Trimming pared 5 bases from V and 8 bases from J, leaving 13 bases between. The germline V gene encodes CDR1 MDHEN and CDR2 SYDVKM. The CDR3 length is 13 residues. The DNA of the CDR3 is TGTGCCAGCAGTCCTCACCCCCCTTATGAGCAGTTCTTC. Translating gives CASSPHPPYEQFF.

CDR3 sequence reads: CAWTGVADTQYF. The CDR3 DNA follows: TGTGCCTGGACAGGTGTGGCAGATACGCAGTATTTT. The chain links TRBV30 to TRBJ2-3; D gene unclear. The CDR3 is 12 amino acids. Germline V lookup: CDR1 GTSNPN, CDR2 SVGIG (reference sequence). V lost 4 bases and J lost 4, with 9 bases in between.

The V gene is TRBV19, the J gene TRBJ1-4; 7 bases are a match to TRBD1. This CDR3 spans 14 amino acids. Germline CDR1 and CDR2: LNHDA and SQIVND (reference sequence). The V and J ends lost 3 bases and 8 bases, in that order; junction bases with no gene match: 6. Here the CDR3 reads CASSMTGLWEKLFF. The CDR3 DNA reads as TGTGCCAGTAGTATGACAGGGTTGTGGGAAAAACTGTTTTTT. Drawing the rest from reference TRBV19 and TRBJ1-4, the complete variable domain is DGGITQSPKYLFRKEGQNVTLSCEQNLNHDAMYWYRQDPGQGLRLIYYSQIVNDFQKGDIAEGYSVSREKKESFPLTVTSAQKNPTAFYLCASSMTGLWEKLFFGSGTQLSVL.

The chain combines TRBV18 with TRBJ1-6; D gene uncertain. V was pared by 2 bases and J by 0 bases, with 8 bases between. Germline V gene lookup returns CDR1 KGHSH and CDR2 LQKENI. CDR3 size: 16 residues. The CDR3 sequence: CASSPAGTSYNSPLHF. The CDR3 region has the DNA TGTGCCAGCTCACCAGCGGGAACCTCCTATAATTCACCCCTCCACTTT.

The chain carries TRBV11-3 and TRBJ1-3; D possibly corresponds to TRBD1 (5 bases). Germline V gives CDR1 SGHNT, CDR2 YENEEA. Trimming took off 3 bases at V and 1 base at J, with 7 bases between the two ends. The CDR3 consists of 14 residues. In DNA form, the CDR3 reads TGTGCCAGCAGCTTCGGGGGTTCTGGAAACACCATATATTTT. Encoded protein: CASSFGGSGNTIYF.

The V and J genes are TRBV5-1 and TRBJ1-2, with D perhaps matching TRBD1 (5 bases). Germline V gene sequence: CDR1 SGHRS, CDR2 YFSETQ. The germline V and J ends were trimmed by 3 bases and 3 bases, with 9 bases remaining between them. This CDR3 has 13 residues. The CDR3 DNA follows: TGCGCCAGCAGCTACGGGACGGACTATGGCTACACCTTC. Translation gives CASSYGTDYGYTF.

The chain joins TRBV4-1 to TRBJ2-3, with TRBD1 as a possible D gene (6 bases). Trimming left V 0 bases short and J 6 bases short, with 19 bases between. CDR3 length: 17 amino acids. Germline V gene sequence: CDR1 MGHRA, CDR2 YSYEKL. The CDR3 region is CASSQEGRGSVGDTQYF. CDR3 bases: TGCGCCAGCAGCCAAGAAGGCAGGGGAAGCGTGGGGGATACGCAGTATTTT.

V is TRBV5-5 and J is TRBJ1-4; 7 bases match TRBD1. CDR3 size: 15 residues. Germline CDR1 and CDR2: SGHKS and YYEKEE (reference sequence). V dropped 4 bases and J dropped 8; count of bases not matched to a gene: 11. The CDR3 protein is CASSLSTGRGEKLFF. The CDR3 region has the DNA TGTGCCAGCAGCCTTTCGACAGGGCGAGGGGAAAAACTGTTTTTT.

This sequence joins TRBV7-2 and TRBJ1-2; perhaps TRBD1 as D (5 bases). V lost 1 base and J lost 6, with 15 bases in between. Germline V gives CDR1 SGHTA, CDR2 FQGNSA. The CDR3 runs 15 residues. The CDR3 here is CASSLGTRTPNGYTF. CDR3 DNA: TGTGCCAGCAGCTTAGGGACAAGGACCCCCAATGGCTACACCTTC.

The chain has TRBV5-5 and TRBJ1-6, with a possible D match to TRBD1 (5 bases). This CDR3 spans 14 amino acids. Germline CDR1 reads SGHKS; CDR2 reads YYEKEE (reference sequence). Trimming removed 2 bases at V and 10 bases at J, with 13 bases between. CDR3 amino acids: CASSFSGNWSPLHF. The CDR3 DNA is TGTGCCAGCAGCTTTTCAGGGAATTGGTCACCCCTCCACTTT.

The rearrangement links TRBV7-2 to TRBJ1-6; D perhaps matches TRBD1 (6 bases). V was trimmed by 1 base and J by 14 bases, leaving 30 bases between them. The germline gives CDR1 SGHTA, CDR2 FQGNSA. The CDR3 length is 19 residues. The CDR3 sequence is CASSLETGLFESAGRTLHF. DNA of the CDR3: TGTGCCAGCAGCTTAGAGACAGGATTGTTCGAAAGTGCTGGTCGGACCCTCCACTTT.

This chain uses TRBV2 with TRBJ1-4; D may be TRBD1 (5 bases). Germline V gives CDR1 SNHLY, CDR2 FYNNEI. The CDR3 sequence is 14 residues long. Trimming removed 4 bases from V and 8 bases from J, with 14 bases in between. CDR3 nucleotide sequence: TGTGCCAGCAGTGGGGGCAGGGCGGGCGAAAAACTGTTTTTT. It codes for CASSGGRAGEKLFF. Looking up the rest from reference TRBV2 and TRBJ1-4 gives the full variable domain: EPEVTQTPSHQVTQMGQEVILRCVPISNHLYFYWYRQILGQKVEFLVSFYNNEISEKSEIFDDQFSVERPDGSNFTLKIRSTKLEDSAMYFCASSGGRAGEKLFFGSGTQLSVL.